This T cell receptor (beta chain) appears in the sequencing data of a study of T cell repertoires in cytomegalovirus infection. MiXCR, run by TCRdb on the reads, gives a single entry per CDR3 protein. Among 630,000 or so distinct CDR3 sequences listed, 20% to 25% were seen once. The CDR3 sequence is 14 residues long. With 4 bases clipped from V and 0 bases from J, the junction kept 4 bases outside the gene matches. Germline V CDR1 and CDR2: SQVTM, ANQGSEA. Material for sequencing was CD8+ T cells from PBMCs. The clonotype comes from a human donor in good health (CMV status not recorded). Some clones in this sample may be carry-over from other donors' samples. The chain couples TRBV29-1 to TRBJ2-3; 7 bases agree with TRBD2. CDR3 nucleotides: TGCAGCGTTGCCCCGCGGGGGAGCACAGATACGCAGTATTTT. It specifies CSVAPRGSTDTQYF.